What follows describes a single T cell receptor beta chain. Its antigen is still unknown. This sample is part of a study of T-cell reconstitution after alpha-beta-depleted transplantation in children. Findings and caveats of the study: By one year post-transplant, T-cell counts and diversity largely arose from T cells that were newly produced. As was reported, about two months after transplant, alpha-beta T cells came from several hundred expanded graft clones. High day-60 TCRbeta diversity in some patients came from surviving recipient T cells and thymic progenitors.

The CDR3 totals 14 residues. Per the germline V gene, CDR1 is SGHRS and CDR2 is YFSETQ. V was pared by 0 bases and J by 7 bases, with 8 bases between. Unique molecular identifiers were used to barcode this TCRbeta library. TCRdb processed the PCR reads anew with MiXCR; each CDR3 protein has one entry. The sample consists of 500,000 to 600,000 distinct CDR3 sequences, approximately 30% of them appearing once. The sample in question was PBMCs, obtained before TCRalphabeta/CD19-depleted stem cell transplant. The chain links TRBV5-1 to TRBJ2-6; D is uncertain. The TCR originated in a boy younger than two with Wiskott-Aldrich syndrome, due to receive a stem cell transplant. The CDR3 nucleotides are TGCGCCAGCAGCTTGGACACAGTAGCCAACGTCCTGACTTTC. This encodes CASSLDTVANVLTF.